These 24 T cell receptor beta chains were sequenced from one sample in a study of T cell repertoires in cytomegalovirus infection. TCRdb recomputed calls from the reads with MiXCR, one row per CDR3 protein. Seen here are around 740,000 distinct CDR3 sequences, less than 40% observed once, and the top ten hold around 3%. Sequencing was performed on PBMCs. The source is a human donor in good health (CMV status not recorded). Some clones in this sample may be carry-over from other donors' samples.

V gene TRBV30 combines with J gene TRBJ1-1; 7 bases match TRBD1. The germline CDR1 and CDR2 sequences are GTSNPN and SVGIG (reference sequence). Trimming cost V 2 bases and J 2 bases; bases outside gene matches: 11. The CDR3 has 16 residues. The CDR3 coding sequence is TGTGCCTGGAGTTCCGGGACAGATGAAATCAACACTGAAGCTTTCTTT. Translating it yields CAWSSGTDEINTEAFF.

The chain joins TRBV5-6 to TRBJ1-2; 7 bases fit TRBD1. This CDR3 has 14 residues. V lost 6 bases and J lost 4; bases outside the gene matches: 9. Germline assignment: CDR1 SGHDT and CDR2 YYEEEE. The CDR3 spells CASITQGQSYGYTF. CDR3 sequence (DNA): TGTGCCAGCATCACTCAGGGACAGAGCTATGGCTACACCTTC.

V usage is TRBV5-6 and J usage is TRBJ2-2; D unresolved. The CDR3 extends over 14 amino acids. From germline, CDR1 is SGHDT and CDR2 YYEEEE. The V end was cut by 4 bases, the J end by 1 base, with 8 bases between. CDR3 sequence (DNA): TGTGCCAGCAGCCTACCAGAGAACACCGGGGAGCTGTTTTTT. Protein product: CASSLPENTGELFF. Supplemented by reference TRBV5-6 and TRBJ2-2, the full variable domain reads DAGVTQSPTHLIKTRGQQVTLRCSPKSGHDTVSWYQQALGQGPQFIFQYYEEEERQRGNFPDRFSGHQFPNYSSELNVNALLLGDSALYLCASSLPENTGELFFGEGSRLTVL.

This clonotype occurred a few times. The chain is built from TRBV2 and TRBJ1-1; D not resolved. The germline V gene has CDR1 SNHLY and CDR2 FYNNEI. CDR3 size: 14 residues. The germline V and J ends were trimmed by 0 bases and 1 base, with 6 bases remaining between them. For the CDR3, the DNA is TGTGCCAGCAGTGAAGCGAGAGGGAACACTGAAGCTTTCTTT. Its translation: CASSEARGNTEAFF.

V usage is TRBV6-2 or TRBV6-3 and J usage is TRBJ2-1, with D perhaps matching TRBD1 or TRBD2 (5 bases each). V lost 5 bases and J 6 bases, leaving 14 bases between the germline ends. This CDR3 region has 14 residues. Germline-derived CDR1 and CDR2 are MNHEY and SVGEGT. The CDR3 region is CASSAGTLPNEQFF. The DNA of the CDR3 is TGTGCCAGCAGTGCCGGGACCCTCCCCAATGAGCAGTTCTTC.

The chain recombines TRBV6-1 with TRBJ2-7; 9 nucleotides align to TRBD1. Germline CDR1 MNHNS, CDR2 SASEGT. V lost 6 bases to trimming and J lost 9 bases; unmatched junction nucleotides: 18. The CDR3 is 16 amino acids. The CDR3, as DNA: TGTGCCAGCAGGACCACCGGGACAGGGAAGAGAAAGGGGCAGTACTTC. Amino acid sequence: CASRTTGTGKRKGQYF.

In its sample, this clonotype was seen a few times. The chain couples TRBV7-3 to TRBJ2-3; the D gene is possibly TRBD1 (6 bases). Germline values: CDR1 SGHTA, CDR2 FQGTGA. Between the trimmed V and J ends, which lost 2 bases and 4 bases, there was a span of 10 bases. The CDR3 is 14 amino acids. CDR3 nucleotide sequence: TGTGCCAGCAGCTTAGGACAGCCCCCAGATACGCAGTATTTT. The encoded protein is CASSLGQPPDTQYF.

This clonotype has a single count. The chain joins TRBV14 to TRBJ2-7; D perhaps matches TRBD2 (6 bases). V was clipped by 3 bases and J by 2 bases, with 17 bases between them. This CDR3 has 16 amino acids. Germline CDR1 and CDR2: SGHDN and FVKESK. The CDR3 sequence is CASSHSVAGRTYEQYF. For the CDR3, the DNA is TGTGCCAGCAGCCATTCGGTGGCGGGGCGAACCTACGAGCAGTACTTC.

This chain connects TRBV7-9 to TRBJ2-5, with 12 nucleotides matching TRBD2. CDR1 is SEHNR, CDR2 FQNEAQ, per germline (reference sequence). CDR3 length: 14 residues. Trimming at V came to 8 bases and at J to 5 bases, leaving 6 bases not matched to a gene. For the CDR3, the DNA is TGTGCCAGCTACCGACTAGCGGGAGTGGAGACCCAGTACTTC. This sequence encodes CASYRLAGVETQYF.

This chain links TRBV4-2 with TRBJ2-5; TRBD2 matches 9 bases. The CDR3 length is 17 residues. Germline V gene sequence: CDR1 LGHNA, CDR2 YNFKEQ. J gave up 0 bases and V 1 base, and 6 bases lay outside the gene matches. The CDR3 bases are TGTGCCAGCAGCCAAGTTACTAGCGGGCCGTACCAAGAGACCCAGTACTTC. This translates into CASSQVTSGPYQETQYF.

This chain joins TRBV28 and TRBJ2-5, with a tentative D call TRBD2 (6 bases). This CDR3 is 15 amino acids long. Germline V gene sequence: CDR1 MDHEN, CDR2 SYDVKM. The V end lost 6 bases, the J end lost 1 base, and 15 bases lay between the germline ends. CDR3 DNA: TGTGCCAGCAGCCTACAGACTAGACGCCAAGAGACCCAGTACTTC. It encodes CASSLQTRRQETQYF.

Concerning this clonotype itself: Possible read error: a much larger clone is one base away. The chain has TRBV28 and TRBJ2-3, with D hard to call. Germline CDR1 is MDHEN and CDR2 is SYDVKM. CDR3 length: 12 amino acids. Here the CDR3 DNA reads TGTGCCAGCAGTTCCCCCTTGGATACGAAGTATTTT. As protein: CASSSPLDTKYF.

This clonotype occurred a few times. This chain links TRBV4-1 with TRBJ2-7; D gene ambiguous. Germline values: CDR1 MGHRA, CDR2 YSYEKL. V was clipped by 3 bases and J by 1 base, with 7 bases between them. This CDR3 spans 13 amino acids. The CDR3 DNA is TGCGCCAGCAGCCACGCACAGTCCTACGAGCAGTACTTC. Translated: CASSHAQSYEQYF.

The chain couples TRBV5-1 to TRBJ2-1; a weak D match, TRBD2 (6 bases). CDR1 is SGHRS, CDR2 YFSETQ, per germline. V was trimmed by 4 bases and J by 6 bases, leaving 20 bases between them. The length of the CDR3 is 16 residues. CDR3 residues: CASSPGGLPSLNEQFF. CDR3 coding DNA: TGCGCCAGCAGCCCCGGAGGGCTCCCGTCCCTCAATGAGCAGTTCTTC.

In this sample, this clonotype turned up a few times. The chain has TRBV27 and TRBJ2-2, with 7 bases that match TRBD2. CDR3 length: 17 amino acids. Looked up from germline, CDR1 is MNHEY and CDR2 is SMNVEV (reference sequence). The J segment lost 3 bases and the V segment lost 1 base, leaving 8 bases of the junction unmatched. CDR3 protein: CASSLLGRGIDTGELFF. Here the CDR3 DNA reads TGTGCCAGCAGTTTATTAGGGCGGGGGATAGACACCGGGGAGCTGTTTTTT.

This clonotype was observed a single time. This CDR3 reads CASTTGGRDGYTF. In DNA form, the CDR3 reads TGTGCCAGCACCACAGGGGGCCGTGATGGCTACACCTTC. The chain links TRBV6-1 to TRBJ1-2; 9 bases are a match to TRBD1. CDR3 length: 13 amino acids. With 7 bases clipped from V and 6 bases from J, the junction kept 6 bases outside the gene matches. The V gene's germline CDR1 is MNHNS and CDR2 SASEGT.

This clonotype was observed at least ten times. This sequence joins TRBV10-3 and TRBJ2-7, with D unresolved. Trimming removed 2 bases from V and 7 bases from J, with 15 bases in between. CDR1 ENHRY and CDR2 SYGVKD come from the germline V gene. The length of the CDR3 is 14 residues. Written as DNA, the CDR3 is TGTGCCATCAGTGAGATGGCAGCCTTCTGGGAGCAGTACTTC. Translating gives CAISEMAAFWEQYF.

This clonotype was picked up a small number of times. The genes are TRBV28 and TRBJ1-1, with TRBD1 identical over 10 bases. With V trimmed by 4 bases and J by 0 bases, 2 bases remained unmatched. The V gene's germline CDR1 is MDHEN and CDR2 SYDVKM. CDR3 size: 15 residues. The CDR3: CASSSGQGVNTEAFF. The CDR3 DNA sequence: TGTGCCAGCAGTTCCGGACAGGGGGTGAACACTGAAGCTTTCTTT.

CDR3 region: CASSLEVGTEIGYTF. CDR3 sequence (DNA): TGTGCCAGCAGCTTAGAAGTGGGTACTGAAATTGGCTACACCTTC. The chain recombines TRBV7-9 with TRBJ1-2; D ambiguous. The germline gives CDR1 SEHNR, CDR2 FQNEAQ (reference sequence). CDR3 size: 15 residues. V dropped 1 base and J dropped 7 bases, with 16 bases sitting between them.

This clonotype was counted between two and nine times. The rearrangement links TRBV7-2 to TRBJ2-4, with D possibly being TRBD1 or TRBD2 (6 bases each). The CDR3 is 17 residues long. Germline V gives CDR1 SGHTA, CDR2 FQGNSA. V was cut by 1 base and J by 1 base, with 14 bases left in between. The CDR3 DNA is TGTGCCAGCAGCTTAGTTTATAGGGGGGCGGCCAAAAACATTCAGTACTTC. As protein: CASSLVYRGAAKNIQYF. The variable domain in full, with the rest retrieved from reference TRBV7-2 and TRBJ2-4, is GAGVSQSPSNKVTEKGKDVELRCDPISGHTALYWYRQSLGQGLEFLIYFQGNSAPDKSGLPSDRFSAERTGGSVSTLTIQRTQQEDSAVYLCASSLVYRGAAKNIQYFGAGTRLSVL.

The table lists this clonotype with a count of one. The V gene is TRBV19, the J gene TRBJ1-5, with 8 positions matching TRBD1. V lost 7 bases and J lost 5; bases outside the gene matches: 7. The V gene's germline CDR1 is LNHDA and CDR2 SQIVND (reference sequence). The CDR3 has 14 amino acids. CDR3 protein: CASKTGVNDQPQHF. In DNA, the CDR3 is TGTGCCAGTAAGACAGGGGTGAATGATCAGCCCCAGCATTTT.

The CDR3 spells CASSAWRGTNEKLFF. The CDR3 DNA is TGTGCCAGCAGTGCCTGGAGGGGAACTAATGAAAAACTGTTTTTT. The chain is built from TRBV2 and TRBJ1-4, with TRBD1 as a possible D gene (5 bases). Deletions cut 4 bases from V and 1 base from J, with 10 bases between. Per the germline V gene, CDR1 is SNHLY and CDR2 is FYNNEI. This CDR3 comprises 15 residues.

V usage is TRBV3-1 and J usage is TRBJ2-1, with D hard to call. The V end lost 4 bases, the J end lost 7 bases, and 14 bases lay between the germline ends. From germline, CDR1 is LGHDT and CDR2 YNNKEL (reference sequence). The CDR3 spans 14 residues. CDR3 loop: CASSRVHVDNEQFF. The DNA of the CDR3 is TGTGCCAGCAGCCGGGTTCATGTGGATAATGAGCAGTTCTTC.

This sequence joins TRBV10-3 and TRBJ1-1, with 10 bases lining up with TRBD1. Trimming took 7 bases from V and 0 from J; bases not matched to a gene: 5. CDR3 length: 15 residues. Germline V gene sequence: CDR1 ENHRY, CDR2 SYGVKD. CDR3 DNA sequence: TGTGCCATCAAACCGGGACAGGGGATGAACACTGAAGCTTTCTTT. Its translation is CAIKPGQGMNTEAFF.